Following are 30 T cell receptor beta chains from one sample sequenced in a study of blood T cell repertoires in COVID-19. Measured with immunoSEQ multiplex PCR; TCRdb has only the in-frame clones, and not every one. The sample lists some 57,000 clones; around nine tenths were seen once. Sequencing was done on a sample of peripheral blood. Every receptor here comes from a man aged 65-85 years with acute or convalescent COVID-19.

This clone was detected once. The chain couples TRBV28 to TRBJ2-3, with 9 bases lining up with TRBD1. Germline V lookup: CDR1 MDHEN, CDR2 SYDVKM. With 6 bases clipped from V and 10 bases from J, the junction kept 5 bases outside the gene matches. This CDR3 is built from 12 residues. CDR3 sequence reads: CASRQDRGAQYF. As DNA, the CDR3 is TGTGCCAGCAGACAGGACAGGGGTGCGCAGTATTTT.

The rearrangement links TRBV7-9 to TRBJ1-4, with 7 bases identical to TRBD1. There are 14 residues in the CDR3. The germline V gene encodes CDR1 SEHNR and CDR2 FQNEAQ (reference sequence). The V gene end was trimmed by 5 bases and the J gene end by 10 bases; junction bases not matched to a gene: 10. Written as DNA, the CDR3 is TGTGCCAGCAGCCCAGGGGGGAATACGGGAAAACTGTTTTTT. Translated: CASSPGGNTGKLFF.

This clone was detected only once. J is TRBJ2-1 and V is TRBV5-6, with D possibly matching TRBD2 (7 bases). This CDR3 region has 14 residues. V was trimmed by 7 bases and J by 1 base, leaving 12 bases between them. Germline CDR1 is SGHDT and CDR2 is YYEEEE. The CDR3 region has the DNA TGTGCCAGCGCTCGGGGGGCATCCTACAATGAGCAGTTCTTC. Translation: CASARGASYNEQFF.

This clone came up once. The V call is TRBV6-5, the J call TRBJ1-2; D unresolved. This CDR3 is 13 amino acids long. V lost 7 bases and J 1 base, leaving 10 bases between the germline ends. Looked up from germline, CDR1 is MNHEY and CDR2 is SVGAGI. The CDR3 region has the DNA TGTGCCAGCAAGCCCCTAGTTAACTATGGCTACACCTTC. Its translation: CASKPLVNYGYTF.

V and J are TRBV6-2 or TRBV6-3 and TRBJ1-2, with D uncertain. The V and J ends lost 2 bases and 6 bases respectively, with 19 bases between them. The CDR3 length is 16 residues. The germline V gene encodes CDR1 MNHEY and CDR2 SVGEGT. The CDR3 sequence: CASSYRAGPPKDGYTF. The CDR3 DNA sequence: TGTGCCAGCAGTTACCGGGCGGGTCCACCGAAGGATGGCTACACCTTC.

The chain is built from TRBV6-5 and TRBJ1-3, with D unresolved. The V gene's germline CDR1 is MNHEY and CDR2 SVGAGI. The ends were cut back, 0 bases at V and 4 bases at J, with 13 bases in the middle. The CDR3 is made up of 16 amino acids. CDR3 amino acids: CASSYSGVTPGNTIYF. The CDR3 DNA reads as TGTGCCAGCAGTTACTCCGGGGTGACACCCGGAAACACCATATATTTT.

The V call is TRBV5-4, the J call TRBJ2-2, with D possibly TRBD2 on 6 matching bases. The V and J ends lost 0 bases and 5 bases respectively, with 11 bases between them. Germline CDR1 is SGHNT and CDR2 is YYREEE (reference sequence). The CDR3 has 15 residues. The CDR3 region has the DNA TGTGCCAGCAGCTTGGCCGGAGGGCGAACCGGGGAGCTGTTTTTT. This translates into CASSLAGGRTGELFF.

The chain couples TRBV6-2 or TRBV6-3 to TRBJ2-3, with a tentative D call TRBD1 (5 bases). The V and J ends lost 2 bases and 1 base respectively, with 10 bases between them. This CDR3 has 15 amino acids. The germline gives CDR1 MNHEY, CDR2 SVGEGT. This CDR3 is CASSYRDRRTDTQYF. CDR3 bases: TGTGCCAGCAGTTACAGAGACAGACGCACAGATACGCAGTATTTT.

The rearrangement uses TRBV2 and TRBJ1-2, with unresolved D. The V and J ends lost 0 bases and 5 bases respectively, with 13 bases between them. The germline V gene has CDR1 SNHLY and CDR2 FYNNEI. The CDR3 totals 15 residues. This CDR3 reads CASSEARPDKYGYTF. The CDR3 DNA sequence: TGTGCCAGCAGTGAAGCGCGGCCAGATAAGTATGGCTACACCTTC.

The J gene is TRBJ1-2, the V gene TRBV27; possible D gene TRBD1, 6 bases. CDR1 and CDR2 (germline): MNHEY, SMNVEV (reference sequence). The CDR3 has 16 residues. V lost 4 bases and J 8 bases, leaving 23 bases between the germline ends. CDR3 coding DNA: TGTGCCAGCAGTTCCCAGGGGCCGCCTACCCCGTACGGCTACACCTTC. It translates to CASSSQGPPTPYGYTF.

The chain carries TRBV5-1 and TRBJ2-1, with 9 bases fitting TRBD2. Trimming cost V 2 bases and J 6 bases; bases outside gene matches: 6. Germline CDR1 SGHRS, CDR2 YFSETQ. The CDR3 has 15 amino acids. Written as DNA, the CDR3 is TGCGCCAGCAGCTTACAGGTTAGCGGGAGCAATGAGCAGTTCTTC. It codes for CASSLQVSGSNEQFF.

The rearrangement links TRBV6-5 to TRBJ1-2; 11 nucleotides align to TRBD1. Germline V CDR1 and CDR2: MNHEY, SVGAGI. CDR3 length: 15 residues. V lost 5 bases, J lost 7 bases, and 9 bases stayed unmatched. The CDR3 sequence is CASSLLGQGAFGYTF. For the CDR3, the DNA is TGTGCCAGCAGTCTCCTCGGACAGGGGGCGTTTGGCTACACCTTC.

The chain is built from TRBV10-2 and TRBJ2-5; 8 positions agree with TRBD2. The CDR3 extends over 17 amino acids. The V gene's germline CDR1 is WSHSY and CDR2 SAAADI. The ends lost 6 bases at V and 1 base at J; junction bases unmatched: 13. CDR3 nucleotides: TGCGCCAGCAGACCCTCGGAGCGGGGGACAATCCAAGAGACCCAGTACTTC. It is translated as CASRPSERGTIQETQYF.

The chain links TRBV7-2 to TRBJ2-1; D possibly corresponds to TRBD1 (5 bases). Germline V CDR1 and CDR2: SGHTA, FQGNSA. There are 15 residues in the CDR3. V lost 5 bases, J lost 7 bases, and 18 bases lay in between. CDR3 protein: CASSPWFQGLNEQFF. The CDR3 bases are TGTGCCAGCAGCCCCTGGTTCCAGGGATTGAATGAGCAGTTCTTC.

The chain uses TRBV24-1 and TRBJ2-4; D is undetermined. The CDR3 is made up of 12 amino acids. Germline CDR1 is KGHDR and CDR2 is SFDVKD. Trimming took off 6 bases at V and 4 bases at J, with 6 bases between the two ends. The CDR3 sequence is CATSNYKNIQYF. CDR3 sequence (DNA): TGTGCCACCAGTAACTATAAAAACATTCAGTACTTC.

The chain carries TRBV7-9 and TRBJ2-3; the match to TRBD1 covers 7 bases. The junction had 2 bases not matched to a gene; V was cut back by 3 bases and J by 2 bases. This CDR3 comprises 14 residues. Germline lookup yields CDR1 SEHNR and CDR2 FQNEAQ (reference sequence). The CDR3 DNA reads as TGTGCCAGCAGCTTGGACAGGTCCACAGATACGCAGTATTTT. This gives the protein CASSLDRSTDTQYF.

The genes are TRBV6-2 or TRBV6-3 and TRBJ1-6, with a weak D call TRBD1 (6 bases). The germline CDR1 and CDR2 sequences are MNHEY and SVGEGT. Between the trimmed V and J ends, which lost 5 bases and 10 bases, there was a span of 15 bases. This CDR3 is built from 14 residues. This CDR3 is CASSAHTGNSPLHF. DNA for the CDR3: TGTGCCAGCAGTGCCCACACAGGGAACTCACCCCTCCACTTT.

The V call is TRBV30, the J call TRBJ1-5, with 7 positions matching TRBD1. Germline V gives CDR1 GTSNPN, CDR2 SVGIG (reference sequence). Trimming cost V 3 bases and J 7 bases; bases outside gene matches: 9. CDR3 length: 14 amino acids. The CDR3 DNA follows: TGTGCCTGGAGGCCTGACAGGGACGAGCAGCCCCAGCATTTT. Protein sequence: CAWRPDRDEQPQHF.

The CDR3 region has the DNA TGCGCCAGCAGCTGGGCCGGGACAGAAGAGACCCAGTACTTC. It encodes CASSWAGTEETQYF. J is TRBJ2-5 and V is TRBV5-1, with TRBD1 identical over 7 bases. Germline V gene data show CDR1 as SGHRS and CDR2 as YFSETQ. The CDR3 contains 14 residues. J was trimmed by 3 bases and V by 3 bases; bases with no gene match: 5.

The genes are TRBV23-1 and TRBJ2-5; 13 nucleotides line up with TRBD2. TRBV23-1 is recorded as an ORF, its role being uncertain. The CDR3 runs 15 residues. V was pared by 7 bases and J by 5 bases, with 7 bases of the junction left unmatched. CDR3 sequence: CASKRTSGRSETQYF. In DNA form, the CDR3 reads TGCGCCAGCAAACGGACTAGCGGGAGATCGGAGACCCAGTACTTC.

The chain couples TRBV5-1 to TRBJ2-1; unclear D gene. Germline values: CDR1 SGHRS, CDR2 YFSETQ. The CDR3 sequence is 15 residues long. Trimming took 2 bases from V and 4 from J, leaving 13 bases between them. DNA of the CDR3: TGCGCCAGCAGCTTTAGCCTAGTGGAGTACAATGAGCAGTTCTTC. This translates into CASSFSLVEYNEQFF.

The chain employs TRBV18 and TRBJ1-2; D is undetermined. V shed 1 base and J shed 3 bases, with 6 bases lying between them. Germline V gives CDR1 KGHSH, CDR2 LQKENI. The CDR3 sequence is 13 residues long. The CDR3 nucleotides are TGTGCCAGCTCACCACAGGGAGACTATGGCTACACCTTC. Encoded protein: CASSPQGDYGYTF.

The V gene is TRBV9, the J gene TRBJ2-5, with 7 positions matching TRBD1. Germline V gives CDR1 SGDLS, CDR2 YYNGEE. The CDR3 consists of 13 residues. The V segment lost 3 bases and the J segment 2 bases; nucleotides outside the gene matches: 1. The CDR3 region is CASSAGQQETQYF. The CDR3 nucleotides read TGTGCCAGCAGCGCGGGACAGCAAGAGACCCAGTACTTC.

This chain links TRBV7-8 with TRBJ1-3, with a tentative D call TRBD1 (5 bases). The V gene's germline CDR1 is SGHVS and CDR2 FQNEAQ. V lost 5 bases, J lost 0 bases, and 8 bases lay in between. The CDR3 runs 14 residues. In DNA, the CDR3 is TGTGCCAGCAGCAACAGGCACTCTGGAAACACCATATATTTT. Its protein product is CASSNRHSGNTIYF.

CDR3 sequence: CASSSQREPYNEQFF. In nucleotides, the CDR3 is TGTGCCAGCAGCTCGCAGCGGGAGCCCTACAATGAGCAGTTCTTC. V usage is TRBV7-6 and J usage is TRBJ2-1; TRBD2 matches 8 bases. Germline V gives CDR1 SGHVS, CDR2 FNYEAQ. The CDR3 has 15 residues. The trim removed 4 bases at V and 2 bases at J, leaving 4 bases unmatched.

This clone was counted only a few times. The chain is built from TRBV5-1 and TRBJ2-7, with a tentative D call TRBD2 (6 bases). The V gene lost 4 bases and the J gene lost 2 bases, with 16 bases spanning the gap. The CDR3 runs 15 residues. The germline V gene encodes CDR1 SGHRS and CDR2 YFSETQ. CDR3 sequence: CASSGGFLSTYEQYF. The CDR3 DNA follows: TGCGCCAGCAGCGGAGGGTTTCTATCTACCTACGAGCAGTACTTC.

As regards this clone: A read error may produce the germline difference seen at one junction end. The rearrangement uses TRBV7-7 and TRBJ1-5, with 8 bases fitting TRBD1. The CDR3 spans 15 residues. CDR1 and CDR2 (germline): SSHAT, FNYEAQ (reference sequence). Written as DNA, the CDR3 is TGTGCTAGCAGGTCCGGGACAGGCTCCAATCAGCCCCAGCATTTT. Translating it yields CASRSGTGSNQPQHF.

Written as DNA, the CDR3 is TGTGCCAGCAGCTTCGGACAGAACACTGAAGCTTTCTTT. Encoded protein: CASSFGQNTEAFF. J is TRBJ1-1 and V is TRBV11-3; D perhaps matches TRBD1 (5 bases). The CDR3 contains 13 residues. Trimming took 3 bases from V and 1 from J, leaving 6 bases between them. Germline assignment: CDR1 SGHNT and CDR2 YENEEA.

A few counts support this clone. The chain employs TRBV4-1 and TRBJ1-2; 7 bases align to TRBD1. CDR1 is MGHRA, CDR2 YSYEKL, per germline. The CDR3 covers 16 residues. V dropped 1 base and J dropped 4; count of bases not matched to a gene: 9. The CDR3 nucleotides are TGCGCCAGCAGCCAAGTCTTGTGGGACAGCCTCTATGGCTACACCTTC. As protein: CASSQVLWDSLYGYTF.

The rearrangement joins TRBV18 to TRBJ1-1; the match to TRBD1 covers 7 bases. The V and J ends lost 2 bases and 2 bases, in that order; junction bases with no gene match: 11. The germline V gene encodes CDR1 KGHSH and CDR2 LQKENI. The CDR3 extends over 17 amino acids. CDR3 amino acids: CASSPGSPGQRNTEAFF. CDR3 DNA: TGTGCCAGCTCACCAGGCTCTCCGGGACAGCGAAACACTGAAGCTTTCTTT.